This paragraph covers one TCR beta chain sequence. Its specificity is unknown. The sample originates from a study of T cells after yellow fever vaccination. Study-wide results and caveats: Only a minor proportion of clonotypes was detected across both CD4 and CD8 compartments. The secondary T-cell response peaked on day 5, not day 15, but was weaker.

One entry per CDR3 protein, called by TCRdb with MiXCR from the 5' RACE reads. The table has about 580,000 distinct CDR3 sequences, approximately 16% seen once; the top ten hold around 15%. Looked up from germline, CDR1 is MGHRA and CDR2 is YSYEKL. This CDR3 comprises 13 residues. V dropped 2 bases and J dropped 4 bases, with 8 bases sitting between them. The TCR sequence derives from a man younger than 35 who received the YFV17D yellow fever vaccine. The chain uses TRBV4-1 and TRBJ1-1; D uncertain. This specimen consisted of PBMCs, obtained 5 days after the first yellow fever vaccination. As DNA, the CDR3 is TGCGCCAGCAGCCAAACCTCTGGCACTGAAGCTTTCTTT. Its translation is CASSQTSGTEAFF.